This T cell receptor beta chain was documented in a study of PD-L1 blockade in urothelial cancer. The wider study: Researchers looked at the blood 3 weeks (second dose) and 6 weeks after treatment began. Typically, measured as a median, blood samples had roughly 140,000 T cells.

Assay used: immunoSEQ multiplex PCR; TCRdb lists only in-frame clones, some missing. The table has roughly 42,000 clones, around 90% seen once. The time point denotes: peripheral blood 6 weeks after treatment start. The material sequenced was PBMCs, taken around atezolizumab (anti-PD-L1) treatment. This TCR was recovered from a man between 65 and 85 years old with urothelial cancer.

The CDR3 region is CASSLGQWGYEQYF. In DNA form, the CDR3 reads TGTGCCAGCAGTTTGGGACAGTGGGGCTACGAGCAGTACTTC. The rearrangement links TRBV7-9 to TRBJ2-7; 7 positions agree with TRBD1. The CDR3 has 14 residues. V shed 6 bases and J 3 bases; nucleotides not matched to a gene: 8. From germline, CDR1 is SEHNR and CDR2 FQNEAQ (reference sequence). Drawing the rest from reference TRBV7-9 and TRBJ2-7, the complete variable domain is DTGVSQNPRHKITKRGQNVTFRCDPISEHNRLYWYRQTLGQGPEFLTYFQNEAQLEKSRLLSDRFSAERPKGSFSTLEIQRTEQGDSAMYLCASSLGQWGYEQYFGPGTRLTVT.